Below are 9 T cell receptor beta chains sequenced from a single sample in a study of blood T cell repertoires in COVID-19. Data came from immunoSEQ multiplex PCR; TCRdb stores just in-frame clones and leaves some out. The sample yields 150,000 or so clones, around 87% seen once. The sample was PBMCs or T cells enriched from blood (not recorded which). Receptors were obtained from a woman between 40 and 55 years old who had been exposed to COVID-19.

This clone has just one count. The rearrangement links TRBV27 to TRBJ1-5; D may be TRBD1 (5 bases). The germline CDR1 and CDR2 sequences are MNHEY and SMNVEV (reference sequence). The CDR3 totals 14 residues. The V and J ends lost 6 bases and 10 bases respectively, with 19 bases between them. CDR3 sequence (DNA): TGTGCCAGCAGGTTGGGGCGGGGGAGAGATCCCCAGCATTTT. Its protein is CASRLGRGRDPQHF.

The gene calls are TRBV6-5 and TRBJ2-1, with D unclear. V lost 0 bases, J lost 6 bases, and 15 bases lay in between. CDR1 is MNHEY and CDR2 is SVGAGI in the germline V gene. This CDR3 spans 16 amino acids. This CDR3 is CASSYSAPGIGNEQFF. CDR3 DNA sequence: TGTGCCAGCAGTTACTCGGCCCCAGGTATAGGCAATGAGCAGTTCTTC.

The chain is built from TRBV28 and TRBJ1-2, with D possibly TRBD1 on 6 matching bases. Germline V gene data show CDR1 as MDHEN and CDR2 as SYDVKM. The V gene lost 3 bases and the J gene lost 4 bases, with 15 bases spanning the gap. The CDR3 contains 15 residues. The CDR3 spells CASSFFGGRGYGYTF. Written as DNA, the CDR3 is TGTGCCAGCAGTTTTTTCGGTGGCAGGGGCTATGGCTACACCTTC.

V usage is TRBV19 and J usage is TRBJ1-1; a weak D match, TRBD1 (5 bases). Germline CDR1 LNHDA, CDR2 SQIVND (reference sequence). Trimming removed 3 bases at V and 5 bases at J, with 10 bases between. This CDR3 is 13 amino acids long. CDR3 residues: CASSMVTGTEAFF. The CDR3 region has the DNA TGTGCCAGTAGTATGGTCACAGGAACTGAAGCTTTCTTT.

The chain has TRBV3-1 (or the pseudogene TRBV3-2) and TRBJ2-7; TRBD2 matches 7 bases. Germline loops: CDR1 LGHDT, CDR2 YNNKEL (reference sequence). CDR3 length: 17 residues. The trim removed 0 bases at V and 3 bases at J, leaving 11 bases unmatched. DNA for the CDR3: TGTGCCAGCAGCCAAGAGAGGCGGGGGACCAGGAGCTACGAGCAGTACTTC. Residues: CASSQERRGTRSYEQYF.

The chain carries TRBV10-1 and TRBJ2-7; 9 nucleotides align to TRBD1. V was clipped by 0 bases and J by 5 bases; unmatched bases: 5. This CDR3 is 15 amino acids long. Germline assignment: CDR1 WNHNN and CDR2 SYGVQD (reference sequence). CDR3 DNA: TGCGCCAGCAGTGAGTCCGGGACAGGGACCCACGAGCAGTACTTC. As protein: CASSESGTGTHEQYF.

The chain employs TRBV6-6 and TRBJ2-5; the D gene is possibly TRBD1 (6 bases). Deletions cut 5 bases from V and 3 bases from J, with 19 bases between. Looked up from germline, CDR1 is MNHNY and CDR2 is SVGAGI (reference sequence). This CDR3 has 16 residues. The CDR3 region is CASSQKNGTSEETQYF. CDR3 bases: TGTGCCAGCAGTCAAAAAAACGGGACATCGGAAGAGACCCAGTACTTC.

The V call is TRBV9, the J call TRBJ2-3, with 8 bases matching TRBD2. Germline values: CDR1 SGDLS, CDR2 YYNGEE. There are 17 residues in the CDR3. V was clipped by 3 bases and J by 1 base; unmatched bases: 10. The CDR3 reads CASSGYAGTSGTDTQYF. In nucleotides, the CDR3 is TGTGCCAGCAGCGGCTATGCCGGGACTAGTGGCACAGATACGCAGTATTTT.

V is TRBV5-6 and J is TRBJ2-7; perhaps TRBD2 as D (6 bases). V was shortened by 0 bases and J by 3 bases, with 10 bases between the two germline ends. Germline lookup yields CDR1 SGHDT and CDR2 YYEEEE. This CDR3 is built from 14 residues. The CDR3 protein is CASSLGGAGYEQYF. The CDR3 coding sequence is TGTGCCAGCAGCTTGGGCGGGGCGGGCTACGAGCAGTACTTC.